This TCR beta chain is drawn from a study of identical twins. Overall study findings and caveats: Cross-sectional statistics, not tracking of the same donors, supported the conclusions.

Remarks on this clonotype: Its antigen is not known.

Carrying unique molecular identifiers, the cDNA also gained a universal primer site through template switching. One entry per CDR3 protein, called by TCRdb with MiXCR from the 5' RACE reads. The data show 1.5 million to 2 million distinct CDR3 sequences, about 32% seen once. The CDR3 consists of 13 residues. Germline V gene data show CDR1 as MGHRA and CDR2 as YSYEKL. Between the trimmed V and J ends, which lost 4 bases and 4 bases, there was a span of 7 bases. Every sampled donor was Caucasian and healthy. This TCR came from a newborn girl in good health. This chain connects TRBV4-1 to TRBJ2-2; D is ambiguous. Sequenced: cord blood. The CDR3 sequence is CASSPQFTGELFF. CDR3 DNA: TGCGCCAGCAGCCCGCAGTTCACCGGGGAGCTGTTTTTT.